These 30 T cell receptor beta chains originate from one sample sequenced in a study of graft-versus-host responses after intestinal transplantation. The antigens these receptors bind are not known. Clones were read by immunoSEQ multiplex PCR, and TCRdb kept only the in-frame ones, dropping some. Of 35,000 to 50,000 clones listed, about 96% were seen once; the top ten hold less than 0.25%. This material consisted of unstimulated CD8+ T cells sorted from spleen or lymph node cells, taken before transplant. Receptors originate from a human donor who was the organ donor for an intestinal transplant.

This clone was recorded once. The chain has TRBV25-1 and TRBJ2-5; no clear D. Trimming took 3 bases from V and 4 from J, leaving 3 bases between them. Germline CDR1 MGHDK, CDR2 SYGVNS. The CDR3 totals 11 residues. CDR3 sequence: CASSEGETQYF. In DNA, the CDR3 is TGTGCCAGCAGTGAGGGAGAGACCCAGTACTTC. The full variable domain, its missing parts supplied by reference TRBV25-1 and TRBJ2-5, is EADIYQTPRYLVIGTGKKITLECSQTMGHDKMYWYQQDPGMELHLIHYSYGVNSTEKGDLSSESTVSRIRTEHFPLTLESARPSHTSQYLCASSEGETQYFGPGTRLLVL.

V usage is TRBV23-1 and J usage is TRBJ2-1; TRBD2 aligns across 7 bases. TRBV23-1 is known as an ORF, though its function is uncertain. The V segment lost 7 bases and the J segment 4 bases; nucleotides outside the gene matches: 13. The CDR3 totals 16 residues. CDR3 sequence: CASTPWGGTAYNEQFF. The CDR3, as DNA: TGCGCCAGCACCCCCTGGGGGGGGACCGCTTACAATGAGCAGTTCTTC.

This clone was detected once. The gene calls are TRBV20-1 and TRBJ1-1; no clear D. Germline CDR1 is DFQATT and CDR2 is SNEGSKA (reference sequence). The CDR3 has 11 residues. Trimming left V 6 bases short and J 5 bases short, with 10 bases between. The CDR3 loop reads CSAGRRTEAFF. CDR3 DNA: TGCAGTGCCGGCCGGAGGACTGAAGCTTTCTTT.

Of note for this clone: This same CDR3 is encoded by further DNA sequences in the sample. This chain uses TRBV19 with TRBJ1-2, with D possibly being TRBD1 (5 bases). Germline-derived CDR1 and CDR2 are LNHDA and SQIVND (reference sequence). Trimming stripped 3 bases from V and 4 bases from J, with 24 bases between. This CDR3 contains 18 residues. Here the CDR3 reads CASSILMIQEDGIYGYTF. CDR3 DNA sequence: TGTGCCAGTAGTATCCTGATGATACAGGAGGATGGGATCTATGGCTACACCTTC. The entire variable domain, with the rest obtained from reference TRBV19 and TRBJ1-2, is as follows: DGGITQSPKYLFRKEGQNVTLSCEQNLNHDAMYWYRQDPGQGLRLIYYSQIVNDFQKGDIAEGYSVSREKKESFPLTVTSAQKNPTAFYLCASSILMIQEDGIYGYTFGSGTRLTVV.

J is TRBJ2-7 and V is TRBV28; the match to TRBD1 covers 10 bases. The germline CDR1 and CDR2 sequences are MDHEN and SYDVKM. This CDR3 has 13 residues. V gave up 3 bases and J gave up 5 bases; unmatched junction bases: 1. Written as DNA, the CDR3 is TGTGCCAGCAGTTTTGGACAGGGGGACGAGCAGTACTTC. It translates to CASSFGQGDEQYF.

The rearrangement uses TRBV18 and TRBJ1-2, with 8 positions matching TRBD1. CDR1 KGHSH and CDR2 LQKENI come from the germline V gene. The CDR3 has 15 residues. Trimming took 6 bases from V and 5 from J; bases not matched to a gene: 11. CDR3 protein: CASSRDRGEEYGYTF. CDR3 DNA: TGTGCCAGCTCGCGAGACAGGGGAGAAGAATATGGCTACACCTTC.

The rearrangement links TRBV7-8 to TRBJ2-7; 9 bases are shared with TRBD1. Germline loops: CDR1 SGHVS, CDR2 FQNEAQ. The length of the CDR3 is 14 residues. J lost 2 bases, V lost 3 bases, and 2 bases had no gene match. DNA of the CDR3: TGTGCCAGCAGCTTCGGGACAGGGCCCTACGAGCAGTACTTC. It translates to CASSFGTGPYEQYF.

The chain links TRBV6-5 to TRBJ2-5; D is undetermined. Trimming cost V 2 bases and J 4 bases, with 11 bases left between them. Per germline, CDR1 MNHEY and CDR2 SVGAGI. This CDR3 has 14 amino acids. The CDR3 bases are TGTGCCAGCAGTTACGCAGGCGGTCGAGAGACCCAGTACTTC. It yields the protein CASSYAGGRETQYF.

The chain recombines TRBV7-6 with TRBJ2-1, with 9 bases lining up with TRBD1. CDR3 length: 16 amino acids. Germline CDR1 is SGHVS and CDR2 is FNYEAQ. Trimming took 1 base from V and 5 from J; bases not matched to a gene: 6. The CDR3 nucleotides read TGTGCCAGCAGCTTAGGGGGACAGGGACCAAACAATGAGCAGTTCTTC. Protein sequence: CASSLGGQGPNNEQFF.

This chain connects TRBV19 to TRBJ1-5, with D possibly matching TRBD1 (6 bases). This CDR3 is built from 13 residues. Germline V gene lookup returns CDR1 LNHDA and CDR2 SQIVND (reference sequence). V was pared by 11 bases and J by 8 bases, with 19 bases between. The CDR3 nucleotides read TGTGCCTCATATAAGGGGGGGGCAGAGCCCCAGCATTTT. Translation: CASYKGGAEPQHF.

This clone was observed once. V gene TRBV7-6 combines with J gene TRBJ2-7, with 7 bases that match TRBD1. V was clipped by 5 bases and J by 0 bases; unmatched bases: 10. The CDR3 length is 16 residues. Germline V CDR1 and CDR2: SGHVS, FNYEAQ. CDR3 protein: CASSRTGTASSYEQYF. CDR3 bases: TGTGCCAGCAGCCGTACCGGGACAGCAAGCTCCTACGAGCAGTACTTC.

This chain connects TRBV9 to TRBJ2-3; D ambiguous. V was trimmed by 0 bases and J by 0 bases, leaving 8 bases between them. The CDR3 sequence is 15 residues long. Germline CDR1 reads SGDLS; CDR2 reads YYNGEE. CDR3: CASSVDEYSTDTQYF. CDR3 DNA sequence: TGTGCCAGCAGCGTAGACGAGTATAGCACAGATACGCAGTATTTT.

The V and J genes are TRBV4-3 and TRBJ1-2; maybe TRBD1 (6 bases). This CDR3 has 15 residues. The germline gives CDR1 LGHNA, CDR2 YSLEER. The V end lost 2 bases, the J end lost 0 bases, and 10 bases lay between the germline ends. The CDR3 here is CASSQSDSPNYGYTF. The CDR3 region has the DNA TGCGCCAGCAGCCAATCGGACAGCCCTAACTATGGCTACACCTTC.

The chain has TRBV29-1 and TRBJ1-2; 9 nucleotides agree with TRBD1. Per the germline V gene, CDR1 is SQVTM and CDR2 is ANQGSEA. The CDR3 totals 15 residues. The trim removed 2 bases at V and 0 bases at J, leaving 4 bases unmatched. The CDR3 DNA follows: TGCAGCGTTGAACCCCGGGACAGGGCTAACTATGGCTACACCTTC. This encodes CSVEPRDRANYGYTF.

CDR3 DNA: TGTGCCAGCAGCCCCGCCACAGAACGGATTGGCTACACCTTC. Its translation: CASSPATERIGYTF. The V gene is TRBV6-5, the J gene TRBJ1-2, with D unresolved. V was clipped by 6 bases and J by 7 bases, with 18 bases between them. CDR3 length equals 14 residues. Germline V lookup: CDR1 MNHEY, CDR2 SVGAGI.

The V gene is TRBV6-6, the J gene TRBJ2-1, with D perhaps matching TRBD1 (6 bases). Trimming took 1 base from V and 5 from J, leaving 9 bases between them. There are 14 residues in the CDR3. The V gene's germline CDR1 is MNHNY and CDR2 SVGAGI (reference sequence). In DNA form, the CDR3 reads TGTGCCAGCAGTTACTTGGACAGCAACAATGAGCAGTTCTTC. It translates to CASSYLDSNNEQFF.

The V call is TRBV7-9, the J call TRBJ2-1, with 10 positions matching TRBD1. V trimming: 5 bases; J trimming: 4 bases; junction bases outside the gene matches: 5. This CDR3 has 15 amino acids. Germline V gene lookup returns CDR1 SEHNR and CDR2 FQNEAQ (reference sequence). CDR3 region: CASSEGTGAYNEQFF. The CDR3 DNA sequence: TGTGCCAGCAGCGAAGGGACAGGGGCGTACAATGAGCAGTTCTTC.

The rearrangement joins TRBV5-6 to TRBJ1-1, with no clear D. Looked up from germline, CDR1 is SGHDT and CDR2 is YYEEEE. Trimming took 5 bases from V and 0 from J, leaving 11 bases between them. The CDR3 contains 14 residues. The CDR3 nucleotides are TGTGCCAGCAGAGAGGGAGACATGAACACTGAAGCTTTCTTT. Its protein product is CASREGDMNTEAFF.

Concerning this clone: The junction differs from germline at one of its ends, possibly a read error. V is TRBV7-7 and J is TRBJ2-1, with 7 bases lining up with TRBD1. The CDR3 loop spans 16 amino acids. Germline assignment: CDR1 SSHAT and CDR2 FNYEAQ (reference sequence). The CDR3 DNA reads TGTGCTAGCAGCTTAGGACAGGAGAGCTCCTACAATGAGCAGTTCTTC. Protein: CASSLGQESSYNEQFF.

The chain employs TRBV2 and TRBJ1-2; D is perhaps TRBD1 (5 bases). This CDR3 spans 15 amino acids. V lost 1 base to trimming and J lost 5 bases, with 14 bases between them. Looked up from germline, CDR1 is SNHLY and CDR2 is FYNNEI. The CDR3 sequence: CASSEGQGHLYGYTF. In DNA form, the CDR3 reads TGTGCCAGCAGTGAAGGGCAGGGCCATTTGTATGGCTACACCTTC.

This sequence joins TRBV19 and TRBJ2-5; 10 positions match TRBD1. V trimming: 0 bases; J trimming: 9 bases; junction bases outside the gene matches: 10. This CDR3 is 16 amino acids long. CDR1 LNHDA and CDR2 SQIVND come from the germline V gene (reference sequence). The CDR3 protein is CASSIDPPGTGEAQYF. In nucleotides, the CDR3 is TGTGCCAGTAGTATAGACCCCCCGGGGACAGGGGAGGCCCAGTACTTC. The full variable domain, its missing parts supplied by reference TRBV19 and TRBJ2-5, is DGGITQSPKYLFRKEGQNVTLSCEQNLNHDAMYWYRQDPGQGLRLIYYSQIVNDFQKGDIAEGYSVSREKKESFPLTVTSAQKNPTAFYLCASSIDPPGTGEAQYFGPGTRLLVL.

This sequence joins TRBV9 and TRBJ2-1; D is possibly TRBD1 or TRBD2 (5 bases each). The CDR3 totals 14 residues. Trimming removed 4 bases at V and 4 bases at J, with 12 bases between. CDR1 is SGDLS, CDR2 YYNGEE, per germline. DNA for the CDR3: TGTGCCAGCAGCCCCTGGGGGAGATACAATGAGCAGTTCTTC. This codes for CASSPWGRYNEQFF.

V is TRBV7-3 and J is TRBJ2-1, with 8 bases identical to TRBD2. Germline CDR1 and CDR2: SGHTA and FQGTGA. The V segment lost 4 bases and the J segment 2 bases; nucleotides outside the gene matches: 4. This CDR3 comprises 15 residues. Here the CDR3 reads CASSYYSGAYNEQFF. The CDR3 nucleotides read TGTGCCAGCAGCTACTATAGCGGGGCCTACAATGAGCAGTTCTTC. Drawing the rest from reference TRBV7-3 and TRBJ2-1, the complete variable domain is GAGVSQTPSNKVTEKGKYVELRCDPISGHTALYWYRQSLGQGPEFLIYFQGTGAADDSGLPNDRFFAVRPEGSVSTLKIQRTERGDSAVYLCASSYYSGAYNEQFFGPGTRLTVL.

The chain couples TRBV30 to TRBJ2-5, with 8 bases fitting TRBD1. Germline CDR1 reads GTSNPN; CDR2 reads SVGIG (reference sequence). Germline trimming cut 4 bases from V and 11 bases from J; bases unmatched to any gene: 15. The CDR3 runs to 14 residues. This CDR3 reads CAWNPGQEAGEQYF. CDR3 nucleotides: TGTGCCTGGAACCCGGGACAGGAGGCGGGTGAGCAGTACTTC.

This clone showed up just once. The chain uses TRBV5-6 and TRBJ1-1, with D uncertain. Germline CDR1 is SGHDT and CDR2 is YYEEEE. The CDR3 is made up of 13 amino acids. V was clipped by 4 bases and J by 0 bases, with 7 bases between them. The CDR3 DNA reads TGTGCCAGCAGCCCCTGGATGAACACTGAAGCTTTCTTT. Protein: CASSPWMNTEAFF.

This chain uses TRBV4-3 with TRBJ1-1; TRBD1 might be the D (5 bases). V was clipped by 3 bases and J by 1 base, with 6 bases between them. The V gene's germline CDR1 is LGHNA and CDR2 YSLEER. This CDR3 comprises 13 residues. CDR3 sequence: CASSHDRNTEAFF. For the CDR3, the DNA is TGCGCCAGCAGCCATGACAGGAACACTGAAGCTTTCTTT.

The V and J genes are TRBV11-2 and TRBJ2-1; 8 bases fit TRBD2. In germline, CDR1 is SGHAT, CDR2 FQNNGV. The CDR3 length is 15 residues. J was trimmed by 5 bases and V by 2 bases; bases with no gene match: 5. CDR3 nucleotides: TGTGCCAGCAGCTTATTAGCGGGGTCCAACAATGAGCAGTTCTTC. Translated: CASSLLAGSNNEQFF.

The chain joins TRBV7-2 to TRBJ1-4, with D perhaps matching TRBD1 (5 bases). V lost 4 bases, J lost 3 bases, and 6 bases lay in between. The CDR3 is made up of 13 amino acids. The germline V gene encodes CDR1 SGHTA and CDR2 FQGNSA. CDR3 in amino acids: CASSSGPNEKLFF. The CDR3 nucleotides are TGTGCCAGCAGCTCGGGACCTAATGAAAAACTGTTTTTT.

This chain links TRBV19 with TRBJ1-3; 9 nucleotides line up with TRBD1. Trimming at V came to 11 bases and at J to 1 base, leaving 12 bases not matched to a gene. There are 16 residues in the CDR3. CDR1 is LNHDA and CDR2 is SQIVND in the germline V gene (reference sequence). CDR3 nucleotides: TGTGCCGGAATGGCACAGGGGGCGAGTTCTGGAAACACCATATATTTT. Its translation: CAGMAQGASSGNTIYF.

This rearrangement joins TRBV19 to TRBJ1-1, with D perhaps matching TRBD1 (5 bases). This CDR3 has 11 residues. The V gene's germline CDR1 is LNHDA and CDR2 SQIVND (reference sequence). V lost 6 bases, J lost 10 bases, and 12 bases lay in between. DNA of the CDR3: TGTGCCAGTAGCACATCGGGGGGAGCTTTCTTT. Protein product: CASSTSGGAFF.